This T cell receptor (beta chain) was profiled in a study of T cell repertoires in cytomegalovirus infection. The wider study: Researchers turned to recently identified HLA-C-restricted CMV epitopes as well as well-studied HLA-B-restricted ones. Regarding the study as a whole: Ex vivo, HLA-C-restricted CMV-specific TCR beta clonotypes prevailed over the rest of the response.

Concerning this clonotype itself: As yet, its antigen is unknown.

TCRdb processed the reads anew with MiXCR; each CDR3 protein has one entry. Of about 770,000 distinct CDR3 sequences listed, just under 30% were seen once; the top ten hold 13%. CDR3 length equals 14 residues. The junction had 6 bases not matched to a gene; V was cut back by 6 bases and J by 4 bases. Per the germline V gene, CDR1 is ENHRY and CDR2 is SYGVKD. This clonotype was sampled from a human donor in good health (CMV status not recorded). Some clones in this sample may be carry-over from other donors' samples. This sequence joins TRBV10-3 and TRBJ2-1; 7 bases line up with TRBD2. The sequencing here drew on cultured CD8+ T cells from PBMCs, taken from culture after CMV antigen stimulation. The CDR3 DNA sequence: TGTGCCATCAGGGAAGCGGGGATATACAATGAGCAGTTCTTC. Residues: CAIREAGIYNEQFF.